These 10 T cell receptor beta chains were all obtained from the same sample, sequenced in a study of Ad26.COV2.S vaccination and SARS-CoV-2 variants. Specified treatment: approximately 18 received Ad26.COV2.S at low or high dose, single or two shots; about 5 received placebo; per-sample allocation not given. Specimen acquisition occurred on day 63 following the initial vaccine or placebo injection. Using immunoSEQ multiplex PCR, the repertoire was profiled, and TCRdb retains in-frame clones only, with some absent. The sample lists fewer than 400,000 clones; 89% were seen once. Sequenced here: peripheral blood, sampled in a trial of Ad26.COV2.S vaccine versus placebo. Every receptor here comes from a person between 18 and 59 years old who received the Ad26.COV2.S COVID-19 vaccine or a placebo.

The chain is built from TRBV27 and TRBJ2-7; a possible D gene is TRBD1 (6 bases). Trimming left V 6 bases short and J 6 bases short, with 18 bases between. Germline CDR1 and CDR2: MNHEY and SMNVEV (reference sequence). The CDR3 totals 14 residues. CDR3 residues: CASSPQGRSGEQYF. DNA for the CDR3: TGTGCCAGCAGCCCACAGGGTAGATCCGGCGAGCAGTACTTC.

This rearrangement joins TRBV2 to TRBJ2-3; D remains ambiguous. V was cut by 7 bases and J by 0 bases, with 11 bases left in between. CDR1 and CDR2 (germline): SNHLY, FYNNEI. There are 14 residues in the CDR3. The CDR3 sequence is CASKWLVSTDTQYF. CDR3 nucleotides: TGTGCCAGCAAGTGGCTCGTTAGCACAGATACGCAGTATTTT.

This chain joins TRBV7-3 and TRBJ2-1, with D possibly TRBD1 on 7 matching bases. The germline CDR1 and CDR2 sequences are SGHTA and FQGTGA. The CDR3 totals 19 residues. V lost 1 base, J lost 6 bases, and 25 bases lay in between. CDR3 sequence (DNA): TGTGCCAGCAGCTTAAAGGGCCAGGGGGGCGATTTTGGAAGCAATGAGCAGTTCTTC. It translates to CASSLKGQGGDFGSNEQFF.

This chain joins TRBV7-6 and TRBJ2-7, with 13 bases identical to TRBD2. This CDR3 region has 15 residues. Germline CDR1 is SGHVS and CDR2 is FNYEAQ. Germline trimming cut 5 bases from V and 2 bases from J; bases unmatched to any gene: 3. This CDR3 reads CASSITSGRAYEQYF. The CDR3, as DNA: TGTGCCAGCAGCATCACTAGCGGGAGGGCCTACGAGCAGTACTTC.

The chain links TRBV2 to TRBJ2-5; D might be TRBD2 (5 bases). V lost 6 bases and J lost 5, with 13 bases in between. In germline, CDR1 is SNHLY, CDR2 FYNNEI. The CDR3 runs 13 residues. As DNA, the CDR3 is TGTGCCAGCAGCCCTGTATCGGGGGAGACCCAGTACTTC. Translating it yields CASSPVSGETQYF. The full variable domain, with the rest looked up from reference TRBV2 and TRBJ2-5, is EPEVTQTPSHQVTQMGQEVILRCVPISNHLYFYWYRQILGQKVEFLVSFYNNEISEKSEIFDDQFSVERPDGSNFTLKIRSTKLEDSAMYFCASSPVSGETQYFGPGTRLLVL.

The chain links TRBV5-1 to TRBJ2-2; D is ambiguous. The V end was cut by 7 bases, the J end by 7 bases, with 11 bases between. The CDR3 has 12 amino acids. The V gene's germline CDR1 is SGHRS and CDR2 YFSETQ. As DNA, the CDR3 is TGCGCCAGCGGGCTCGAGCACGGGGAGCTGTTTTTT. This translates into CASGLEHGELFF.

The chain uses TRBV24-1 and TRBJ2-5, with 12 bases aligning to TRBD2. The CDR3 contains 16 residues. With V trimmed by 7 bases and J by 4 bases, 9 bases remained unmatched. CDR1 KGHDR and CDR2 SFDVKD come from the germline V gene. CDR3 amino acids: CATSPTSGRNIETQYF. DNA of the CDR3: TGTGCCACCAGCCCGACTAGCGGGAGAAACATAGAGACCCAGTACTTC.

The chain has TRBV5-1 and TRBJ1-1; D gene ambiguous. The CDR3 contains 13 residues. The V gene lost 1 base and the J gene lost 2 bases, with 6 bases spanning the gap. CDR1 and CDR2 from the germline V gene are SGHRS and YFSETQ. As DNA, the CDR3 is TGCGCCAGCAGCTTGCAGGACAACACTGAAGCTTTCTTT. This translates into CASSLQDNTEAFF.

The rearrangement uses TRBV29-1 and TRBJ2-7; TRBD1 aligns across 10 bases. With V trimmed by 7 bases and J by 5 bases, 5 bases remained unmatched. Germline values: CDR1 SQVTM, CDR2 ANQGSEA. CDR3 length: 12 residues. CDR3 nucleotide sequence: TGCAGCGGCGGACAGGGGGGTAACGAGCAGTACTTC. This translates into CSGGQGGNEQYF.

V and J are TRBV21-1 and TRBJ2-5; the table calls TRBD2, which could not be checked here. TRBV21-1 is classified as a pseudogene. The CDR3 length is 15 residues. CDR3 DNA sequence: TGTGCCAGCAGCAATAGGACTAGCGGGAGAGAGACCCAGTACTTC. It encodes CASSNRTSGRETQYF.